The entry below describes one T cell receptor beta chain. The data were obtained in a study of identical twins. Via MiXCR, TCRdb re-called the 5' RACE reads, giving one row per CDR3 protein. In the table there are about 190,000 distinct CDR3 sequences, roughly 15% of which are singletons. Trimming removed 4 bases at V and 7 bases at J, with 19 bases between. CDR1 and CDR2 (germline): SEHNR, FQNEAQ (reference sequence). The CDR3 runs to 15 residues. The same sample was also used in a study of T cells expressing NK-cell markers.

Sequenced material: CD8+ T cells sorted from blood. The TCR comes from a woman aged 18-35 years in good health. V and J are TRBV7-9 and TRBJ1-2; D ambiguous. As DNA, the CDR3 is TGTGCCAGCAGCTCCCCGAGAGAAAACGATCGTGGCTACACCTTC. Translating it yields CASSSPRENDRGYTF.